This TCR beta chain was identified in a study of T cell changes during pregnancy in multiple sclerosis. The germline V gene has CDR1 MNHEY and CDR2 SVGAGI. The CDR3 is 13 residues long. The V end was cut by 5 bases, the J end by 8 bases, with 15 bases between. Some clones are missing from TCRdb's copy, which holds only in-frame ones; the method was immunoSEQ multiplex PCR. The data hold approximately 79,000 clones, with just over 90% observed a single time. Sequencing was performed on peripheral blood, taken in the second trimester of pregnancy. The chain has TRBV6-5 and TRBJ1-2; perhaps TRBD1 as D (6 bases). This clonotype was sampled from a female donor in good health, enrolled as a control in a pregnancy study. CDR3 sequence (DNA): TGTGCCAGCAGTCCCGGGACAACGAGGGGCTACACCTTC. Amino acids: CASSPGTTRGYTF.